Reported below is one TCR beta chain. V trimming: 3 bases; J trimming: 7 bases; junction bases outside the gene matches: 5. Per germline, CDR1 KGHDR and CDR2 SFDVKD. The CDR3 spans 16 residues. This entry is derived from a study of blood T cell repertoires in COVID-19. Libraries were prepared by immunoSEQ multiplex PCR; TCRdb keeps only in-frame clonotypes and omits some of them. The sample includes 95,000 to 150,000 clones, about 70% of them seen just once. The chain links TRBV24-1 to TRBJ2-5, with 15 bases fitting TRBD2. The clonotype originates from a man older than 75 with COVID-19, enrolled during active disease. Sequenced material: peripheral blood. In DNA, the CDR3 is TGTGCCACCAGTGATCCGGGACTAGCGGGAGGTGGGACCCAGTACTTC. The encoded protein is CATSDPGLAGGGTQYF.